This T cell receptor beta chain was profiled in a study of blood T cell repertoires in COVID-19. Study-level information: Sources were T cells, B-cell-depleted T cells, or PBMCs; the material itself was cDNA or gDNA.

Profiled with immunoSEQ multiplex PCR; TCRdb holds only in-frame clones, not every one. The table has fewer than 500,000 clones, 80% to 90% seen once. This clone was found once. The TCR sequence derives from a woman under 40 with active or convalescent COVID-19. The sequencing sample was made of peripheral blood.

The CDR3: CASSQRDSGKYGYTF. The CDR3, as DNA: TGCGCCAGCAGCCAACGGGACAGCGGAAAGTATGGCTACACCTTC. The chain is built from TRBV4-1 and TRBJ1-2; 7 bases agree with TRBD1. V was pared by 2 bases and J by 5 bases, with 8 bases of the junction left unmatched. Germline CDR1 reads MGHRA; CDR2 reads YSYEKL. The CDR3 extends over 15 amino acids.